The next 14 T cell receptor beta chains were all read from a single sample in a study of T cells after yellow fever vaccination. MiXCR, run by TCRdb on the 5' RACE reads, gives a single entry per CDR3 protein. The top ten clones hold 40% to 45% of a sample with 120,000 or so distinct CDR3 sequences, around 15% of them seen once. The sample consisted of CD8+ T cells sorted from PBMCs, taken 5 days after the yellow fever booster vaccination. Receptors were obtained from a man aged 18 to 29 who received the YFV17D yellow fever vaccine.

The chain combines TRBV29-1 with TRBJ1-1, with D unresolved. The CDR3 has 14 amino acids. V dropped 4 bases and J dropped 3 bases, with 15 bases sitting between them. Germline values: CDR1 SQVTM, CDR2 ANQGSEA. The CDR3 loop reads CSVVPGGLYTEAFF. The CDR3 DNA reads as TGCAGCGTTGTTCCCGGCGGGCTGTACACTGAAGCTTTCTTT.

This chain links TRBV4-1 with TRBJ2-1; 12 nucleotides align to TRBD2. This CDR3 region has 15 residues. V dropped 4 bases and J dropped 2; count of bases not matched to a gene: 0. CDR1 and CDR2 (germline): MGHRA, YSYEKL. CDR3 region: CASSPSGGAYNEQFF. The CDR3 nucleotides read TGCGCCAGCAGCCCTAGCGGGGGGGCCTACAATGAGCAGTTCTTC.

This clonotype occurred a few times. This sequence joins TRBV20-1 and TRBJ1-4, with D unclear. From germline, CDR1 is DFQATT and CDR2 SNEGSKA (reference sequence). The CDR3 runs to 16 residues. Trimming removed 2 bases at V and 7 bases at J, with 20 bases between. CDR3 in DNA: TGCAGTGCTAGACCTGGGAGGAGAGGTGTGAGTGAAAAACTGTTTTTT. It translates to CSARPGRRGVSEKLFF.

The J gene is TRBJ2-1, the V gene TRBV7-8; 12 bases agree with TRBD2. Germline CDR1 is SGHVS and CDR2 is FQNEAQ. The J segment lost 3 bases and the V segment lost 6 bases, leaving 3 bases of the junction unmatched. The CDR3 sequence is 15 residues long. The CDR3 loop is CASSRTSGDYNEQFF. CDR3 sequence (DNA): TGTGCCAGCAGTCGGACTAGCGGGGACTACAATGAGCAGTTCTTC.

This chain joins TRBV27 and TRBJ2-2; D is ambiguous. The CDR3 consists of 15 residues. V was trimmed by 2 bases and J by 1 base, leaving 8 bases between them. Germline values: CDR1 MNHEY, CDR2 SMNVEV (reference sequence). The DNA of the CDR3 is TGTGCCAGCAGTTTAAAAGCGTTGAACACCGGGGAGCTGTTTTTT. Encoded protein: CASSLKALNTGELFF.

This clonotype appeared many times. V and J are TRBV7-3 and TRBJ2-1, with 11 bases lining up with TRBD1. Germline loops: CDR1 SGHTA, CDR2 FQGTGA. This CDR3 region has 18 residues. V trimming: 0 bases; J trimming: 4 bases; junction bases outside the gene matches: 8. The CDR3 is CASSLTIRTGGAYNEQFF. In DNA, the CDR3 is TGTGCCAGCAGCTTAACTATAAGGACAGGGGGCGCTTACAATGAGCAGTTCTTC.

The rearrangement links TRBV7-3 to TRBJ1-1; perhaps TRBD1 as D (6 bases). V lost 4 bases and J lost 4, with 10 bases in between. Germline CDR1 is SGHTA and CDR2 is FQGTGA. CDR3 length: 13 residues. The CDR3 loop is CASSSWDTTEAFF. The CDR3 DNA reads as TGTGCCAGCAGCTCGTGGGACACCACTGAAGCTTTCTTT.

V and J are TRBV20-1 and TRBJ2-2, with TRBD1 identical over 7 bases. The junction had 1 base not matched to a gene; V was cut back by 5 bases and J by 1 base. CDR1 is DFQATT and CDR2 is SNEGSKA in the germline V gene (reference sequence). The CDR3 is 13 residues long. The CDR3 nucleotides read TGCAGTGCTCGGGACAGGAACACCGGGGAGCTGTTTTTT. Translated: CSARDRNTGELFF.

This clonotype was detected only a few times. V is TRBV6-5 and J is TRBJ2-1; maybe TRBD2 (6 bases). This CDR3 has 17 residues. Germline V gene lookup returns CDR1 MNHEY and CDR2 SVGAGI. With 5 bases removed from V and 0 bases from J, the gap between germline ends came to 17 bases. The CDR3 coding sequence is TGTGCCAGCAGTAAGTCTAGCGTTCAGAGCTCCTACAATGAGCAGTTCTTC. Translation: CASSKSSVQSSYNEQFF.

This clonotype was observed a few times. The chain employs TRBV4-1 and TRBJ1-1, with D unresolved. CDR1 is MGHRA, CDR2 YSYEKL, per germline. Trimming removed 3 bases from V and 3 bases from J, with 8 bases in between. CDR3 length: 13 amino acids. CDR3 DNA: TGCGCCAGCAGCCACCGTGGGGACACTGAAGCTTTCTTT. Amino acid sequence: CASSHRGDTEAFF.

The V call is TRBV4-1, the J call TRBJ2-3; no firm D call. Germline loops: CDR1 MGHRA, CDR2 YSYEKL. This CDR3 is built from 13 residues. The V and J ends lost 0 bases and 4 bases respectively, with 5 bases between them. This chain's CDR3 is CASSQEAADTQYF. The CDR3 nucleotides are TGCGCCAGCAGCCAAGAGGCAGCAGATACGCAGTATTTT.

This clonotype appeared a few times. V gene TRBV7-8 combines with J gene TRBJ2-1; D not resolved. The CDR3 covers 14 residues. Per germline, CDR1 SGHVS and CDR2 FQNEAQ. V dropped 3 bases and J dropped 0 bases, with 6 bases sitting between them. Written as DNA, the CDR3 is TGTGCCAGCAGCTTTCCGAGCTCCTACAATGAGCAGTTCTTC. This encodes CASSFPSSYNEQFF.

The sample holds a few counts of this clonotype. The CDR3 spells CASSSLAWSSYNEQFF. In nucleotides, the CDR3 is TGTGCCAGCAGTTCACTAGCGTGGAGCTCCTACAATGAGCAGTTCTTC. The V call is TRBV6-6, the J call TRBJ2-1; 7 bases align to TRBD2. V lost 4 bases, J lost 0 bases, and 6 bases stayed unmatched. The CDR3 covers 16 residues. Germline CDR1 is MNHNY and CDR2 is SVGAGI (reference sequence).

This clonotype was seen at least ten times. Here the CDR3 DNA reads TGTGCCAGCAGCATCTCGGCTGTCGGGGAGCTGTTTTTT. Its protein product is CASSISAVGELFF. The chain links TRBV5-6 to TRBJ2-2; D remains unclear. The length of the CDR3 is 13 residues. Per germline, CDR1 SGHDT and CDR2 YYEEEE. V was shortened by 4 bases and J by 7 bases, with 11 bases between the two germline ends.